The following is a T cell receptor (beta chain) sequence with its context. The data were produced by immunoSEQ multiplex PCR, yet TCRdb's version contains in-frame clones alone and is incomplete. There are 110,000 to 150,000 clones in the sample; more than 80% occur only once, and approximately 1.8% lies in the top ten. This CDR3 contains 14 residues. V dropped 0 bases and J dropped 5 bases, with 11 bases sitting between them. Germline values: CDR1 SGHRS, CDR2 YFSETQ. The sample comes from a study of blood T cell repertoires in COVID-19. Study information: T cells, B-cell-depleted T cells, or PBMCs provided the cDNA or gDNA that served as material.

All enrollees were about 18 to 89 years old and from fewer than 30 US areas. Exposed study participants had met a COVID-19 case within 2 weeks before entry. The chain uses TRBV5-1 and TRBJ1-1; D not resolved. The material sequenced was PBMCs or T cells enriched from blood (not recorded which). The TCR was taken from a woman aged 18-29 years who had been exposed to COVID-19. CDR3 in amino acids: CASSLGTLETEAFF. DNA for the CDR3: TGCGCCAGCAGCTTGGGTACGTTGGAGACTGAAGCTTTCTTT.